These 25 T cell receptor beta chains were all obtained from the same sample, sequenced in a study of T cells in Graves' hyperthyroidism and ophthalmopathy. RNA transcripts provided the source from which TCR beta CDR3 regions were amplified. With the HTBI primer set, the TCR CDR3 went through a first round of RT-PCR. MiXCR, run by TCRdb on the multiplex PCR reads, gives a single entry per CDR3 protein. Here the sample spans some 350,000 distinct CDR3 sequences, about 15% being singletons. Sequences were obtained from blood. The receptors derive from a woman between 18 and 29 years old with Graves' hyperthyroidism that later progressed to Graves' ophthalmopathy.

The chain's CDR3 is CASSLERESYNEQFF. CDR3 DNA: TGTGCCAGCAGCTTAGAGCGGGAGAGCTACAATGAGCAGTTCTTC. The genes are TRBV5-4 and TRBJ2-1, with TRBD2 matching over 8 bases. The V gene's germline CDR1 is SGHNT and CDR2 YYREEE (reference sequence). Trimming cost V 2 bases and J 3 bases; bases outside gene matches: 4. The CDR3 has 15 residues. Looking up the rest from reference TRBV5-4 and TRBJ2-1 gives the full variable domain: ETGVTQSPTHLIKTRGQQVTLRCSSQSGHNTVSWYQQALGQGPQFIFQYYREEENGRGNFPPRFSGLQFPNYSSELNVNALELDDSALYLCASSLERESYNEQFFGPGTRLTVL.

This sequence joins TRBV19 and TRBJ2-7; D is uncertain. The germline V gene has CDR1 LNHDA and CDR2 SQIVND (reference sequence). The CDR3 runs 13 residues. V was clipped by 4 bases and J by 7 bases, with 14 bases between them. The CDR3 region is CASSKVPAREQYF. In DNA, the CDR3 is TGTGCCAGTAGTAAGGTCCCCGCTCGGGAGCAGTACTTC.

The V and J genes are TRBV10-3 and TRBJ2-7, with D tentatively TRBD1 or TRBD2 (5 bases each). The CDR3 contains 12 residues. Trimming cost V 8 bases and J 2 bases, with 10 bases left between them. In germline, CDR1 is ENHRY, CDR2 SYGVKD. For the CDR3, the DNA is TGTGCCATCCGGGACGTTACCTACGAGCAGTACTTC. It is translated as CAIRDVTYEQYF.

With regard to this clonotype: This sequence may be a read error, since a much larger clone differs from it by one base. The rearrangement uses TRBV10-3 and TRBJ2-7, with D uncertain. This CDR3 spans 14 amino acids. With 5 bases removed from V and 0 bases from J, the gap between germline ends came to 11 bases. Germline V CDR1 and CDR2: ENHRY, SYGVKD. The CDR3: CAISIVSDSYEQYF. CDR3 sequence (DNA): TGTGCCATCAGTATCGTCAGTGACTCCTACGAGCAGTACTTC.

This clonotype appeared a few times. The chain joins TRBV5-4 to TRBJ2-2, with 10 bases matching TRBD2. CDR3 size: 16 residues. The junction had 6 bases not matched to a gene; V was cut back by 3 bases and J by 4 bases. CDR1 and CDR2 (germline): SGHNT, YYREEE (reference sequence). CDR3 amino acids: CASSSGTSDTTGELFF. For the CDR3, the DNA is TGTGCCAGCAGCTCCGGGACTAGCGACACCACCGGGGAGCTGTTTTTT.

The J gene is TRBJ2-7, the V gene TRBV27, with unresolved D. Germline loops: CDR1 MNHEY, CDR2 SMNVEV (reference sequence). The V gene lost 0 bases and the J gene lost 6 bases, with 12 bases spanning the gap. The CDR3 runs 14 residues. The CDR3 DNA reads as TGTGCCAGCAGTTTATCGGGCACATCCGGCGAGCAGTACTTC. Its protein is CASSLSGTSGEQYF.

This clonotype occurred a few times. The CDR3 sequence: CASSHQVARLWGYTF. In DNA form, the CDR3 reads TGTGCCAGCAGCCACCAAGTAGCTCGGTTGTGGGGCTACACCTTC. The chain has TRBV3-1 and TRBJ1-2, with unresolved D. There are 15 residues in the CDR3. CDR1 is LGHDT and CDR2 is YNNKEL in the germline V gene (reference sequence). The V gene lost 3 bases and the J gene lost 8 bases, with 19 bases spanning the gap.

This clonotype has at least ten counts. The CDR3 is CASSGAPGTSYNEQFF. Written as DNA, the CDR3 is TGTGCCAGCAGCGGGGCTCCGGGGACATCTTACAATGAGCAGTTCTTC. The chain links TRBV9 to TRBJ2-1, with TRBD1 as a possible D gene (6 bases). The CDR3 is 16 amino acids. V was trimmed by 3 bases and J by 4 bases, leaving 17 bases between them. Germline V gene lookup returns CDR1 SGDLS and CDR2 YYNGEE. The whole variable domain, filled in from reference TRBV9 and TRBJ2-1, reads DSGVTQTPKHLITATGQRVTLRCSPRSGDLSVYWYQQSLDQGLQFLIQYYNGEERAKGNILERFSAQQFPDLHSELNLSSLELGDSALYFCASSGAPGTSYNEQFFGPGTRLTVL.

This clonotype has more than one count but fewer than ten. The chain joins TRBV27 to TRBJ2-7; TRBD1 matches 8 bases. Germline V gene data show CDR1 as MNHEY and CDR2 as SMNVEV (reference sequence). Trimming cost V 11 bases and J 1 base; bases outside gene matches: 4. There are 12 residues in the CDR3. The DNA of the CDR3 is TGTGCCTCGGGACAGGAATCCTACGAGCAGTACTTC. It yields the protein CASGQESYEQYF.

This rearrangement joins TRBV30 to TRBJ2-7; D call uncertain. There are 14 residues in the CDR3. Germline assignment: CDR1 GTSNPN and CDR2 SVGIG (reference sequence). V was shortened by 4 bases and J by 0 bases, with 13 bases between the two germline ends. CDR3 bases: TGTGCCTGGAAAAGGCAAGTCCTCTCCTACGAGCAGTACTTC. This codes for CAWKRQVLSYEQYF.

This clonotype was seen ten or more times. The chain uses TRBV27 and TRBJ1-5, with 7 nucleotides matching TRBD1. In germline, CDR1 is MNHEY, CDR2 SMNVEV (reference sequence). V trimming: 2 bases; J trimming: 7 bases; junction bases outside the gene matches: 5. The CDR3 loop spans 14 amino acids. The CDR3 nucleotides read TGTGCCAGCAGTTTAGCTAGGGGGCACCAGCCCCAGCATTTT. It yields the protein CASSLARGHQPQHF.

The chain recombines TRBV19 with TRBJ2-1, with TRBD1 matching over 12 bases. Per the germline V gene, CDR1 is LNHDA and CDR2 is SQIVND (reference sequence). The CDR3 extends over 16 amino acids. The J segment lost 7 bases and the V segment lost 5 bases, leaving 9 bases of the junction unmatched. In nucleotides, the CDR3 is TGTGCCAGTAGTGGGGTGCGGGACAGGGGGCTAAATGAGCAGTTCTTC. Encoded protein: CASSGVRDRGLNEQFF.

V and J are TRBV15 and TRBJ1-2; D is uncertain. Between the trimmed V and J ends, which lost 2 bases and 3 bases, there was a span of 22 bases. CDR3 size: 18 residues. From germline, CDR1 is LNHNV and CDR2 YYDKDF (reference sequence). The CDR3 spells CATSRRRDLWTADYGYTF. DNA of the CDR3: TGTGCCACCAGCAGACGTAGGGATTTATGGACTGCCGACTATGGCTACACCTTC.

As to this clonotype: Being one base from a much bigger clone, this may be a read error. This sequence joins TRBV12-3 or TRBV12-4 and TRBJ2-5; D gene unclear. The CDR3 consists of 12 residues. This CDR3 is CANSFLVETQYF. The DNA for the CDR3 is TGTGCCAACAGTTTTTTGGTGGAGACCCAGTACTTC.

The rearrangement joins TRBV27 to TRBJ2-7, with TRBD2 matching 9 bases. V was pared by 4 bases and J by 4 bases, with 8 bases of the junction left unmatched. The CDR3 consists of 15 residues. CDR1 and CDR2 (germline): MNHEY, SMNVEV (reference sequence). The CDR3, as DNA: TGTGCCAGCAGTTCATCGGCTAGCGGGACTTACGAGCAGTACTTC. Protein: CASSSSASGTYEQYF.

Points on this clonotype: The germline gene is not matched at one end of the junction; a read error may be the cause. The chain joins TRBV7-9 to TRBJ2-7; a weak D match, TRBD2 (5 bases). CDR1 SEHNR and CDR2 FQNEAQ come from the germline V gene (reference sequence). This CDR3 contains 14 residues. CDR3 bases: TGTGCCAGCAGCTTAGTACGGGAATCCTGCGAGCAGTACTTC. It yields the protein CASSLVRESCEQYF. The whole variable domain, remainder taken from reference TRBV7-9 and TRBJ2-7, is DTGVSQNPRHKITKRGQNVTFRCDPISEHNRLYWYRQTLGQGPEFLTYFQNEAQLEKSRLLSDRFSAERPKGSFSTLEIQRTEQGDSAMYLCASSLVRESCEQYFGPGTRLTVT.

This chain's CDR3 is CASRQGSGDTQYF. CDR3 bases: TGTGCCAGTCGACAGGGATCGGGAGATACGCAGTATTTT. V and J are TRBV19 and TRBJ2-3; 7 nucleotides line up with TRBD1. With 8 bases clipped from V and 5 bases from J, the junction kept 7 bases outside the gene matches. This CDR3 contains 13 residues. CDR1 is LNHDA, CDR2 SQIVND, per germline (reference sequence).

This clonotype was counted ten times or more. V and J are TRBV20-1 and TRBJ2-3; 7 nucleotides align to TRBD2. V lost 4 bases to trimming and J lost 2 bases; unmatched junction nucleotides: 9. The CDR3 contains 15 residues. Germline loops: CDR1 DFQATT, CDR2 SNEGSKA (reference sequence). The CDR3 protein is CSATIRDYNTDTQYF. CDR3 bases: TGCAGTGCTACGATCCGGGACTATAACACAGATACGCAGTATTTT.

This clonotype has ten or more counts. This chain links TRBV6-6 with TRBJ2-1, with 9 bases matching TRBD2. V was clipped by 2 bases and J by 7 bases; unmatched bases: 6. This CDR3 has 15 residues. From germline, CDR1 is MNHNY and CDR2 SVGAGI (reference sequence). The CDR3 reads CASSYGLAGKNEQFF. DNA for the CDR3: TGTGCCAGCAGTTACGGCCTAGCGGGAAAGAATGAGCAGTTCTTC.

The V and J genes are TRBV7-9 and TRBJ1-4; 8 bases map to TRBD1. The CDR3 is made up of 15 amino acids. V gave up 5 bases and J gave up 9 bases; unmatched junction bases: 11. The germline CDR1 and CDR2 sequences are SEHNR and FQNEAQ (reference sequence). The CDR3 nucleotides are TGTGCCAGCAGCGCCAGGGGGCGCCGAGAGAAAAAACTGTTTTTT. Its protein is CASSARGRREKKLFF.

This clonotype was recorded many times. J is TRBJ2-5 and V is TRBV6-5; 11 bases align to TRBD2. The CDR3 consists of 18 residues. The V gene end was trimmed by 2 bases and the J gene end by 3 bases; junction bases not matched to a gene: 11. Germline CDR1 is MNHEY and CDR2 is SVGAGI. CDR3 sequence: CASSYPGTSGTDKETQYF. CDR3 DNA: TGTGCCAGCAGTTACCCGGGGACTAGCGGAACAGATAAAGAGACCCAGTACTTC.

The V and J genes are TRBV14 and TRBJ2-1; 9 nucleotides line up with TRBD2. J lost 3 bases, V lost 3 bases, and 9 bases had no gene match. Germline values: CDR1 SGHDN, CDR2 FVKESK. The CDR3 contains 17 residues. The CDR3 sequence is CASSHPVLAGNYNEQFF. The CDR3 DNA reads as TGTGCCAGCAGCCATCCCGTCCTAGCGGGAAACTACAATGAGCAGTTCTTC.

The sample holds many counts of this clonotype. The chain employs TRBV7-2 and TRBJ2-7; D may be TRBD1 (6 bases). V was trimmed by 1 base and J by 2 bases, leaving 9 bases between them. This CDR3 comprises 14 residues. CDR1 SGHTA and CDR2 FQGNSA come from the germline V gene. This CDR3 is CASSLGGTPYEQYF. The CDR3 coding sequence is TGTGCCAGCAGCTTAGGAGGGACACCCTACGAGCAGTACTTC. Supplemented by reference TRBV7-2 and TRBJ2-7, the full variable domain reads GAGVSQSPSNKVTEKGKDVELRCDPISGHTALYWYRQSLGQGLEFLIYFQGNSAPDKSGLPSDRFSAERTGGSVSTLTIQRTQQEDSAVYLCASSLGGTPYEQYFGPGTRLTVT.

This clonotype was counted a few times. The V gene is TRBV6-2 or TRBV6-3, the J gene TRBJ2-7; D might be TRBD2 (7 bases). The V and J ends lost 6 bases and 2 bases respectively, with 17 bases between them. This CDR3 comprises 15 residues. Germline V gives CDR1 MNHEY, CDR2 SVGEGT. CDR3 coding DNA: TGTGCCAGCAGCCCCCCCGGGGGGCGAACCTACGAGCAGTACTTC. Its translation is CASSPPGGRTYEQYF.

This clonotype was observed at least ten times. The J gene is TRBJ2-3, the V gene TRBV20-1; 11 nucleotides align to TRBD2. The CDR3 contains 15 residues. From germline, CDR1 is DFQATT and CDR2 SNEGSKA (reference sequence). The CDR3 sequence: CRGTGTSGFTDTQYF. In nucleotides, the CDR3 is TGCAGGGGGACCGGGACTAGCGGATTCACAGATACGCAGTATTTT.